The clone carrying this T cell receptor beta chain was observed a handful of times. The data originate from a study of T-cell memory formation after mild COVID-19. Germline V gives CDR1 SGHRS, CDR2 YFSETQ. The CDR3 covers 15 residues. V gave up 0 bases and J gave up 7 bases; unmatched junction bases: 5. In TCRdb, the 5' RACE reads were re-called with MiXCR into one record per CDR3 protein. The sample holds under 400,000 distinct CDR3 sequences, 21% seen once. The receptor was derived from an adult woman who had mild COVID-19 (a few samples of this study predate the infection). Cell type and time point are not known. V and J are TRBV5-1 and TRBJ2-1; TRBD2 matches 9 bases. Sequencing was carried out using PBMCs or a T cell subset sorted from them (not recorded which). The DNA of the CDR3 is TGCGCCAGCAGCTTGGCACTAGCGGGCATTAATGAGCAGTTCTTC. Encoded protein: CASSLALAGINEQFF.